These 12 T cell receptor beta chains came from one sample sequenced in a study of blood T cell repertoires in COVID-19. Produced via immunoSEQ multiplex PCR; TCRdb's table is partial and in-frame only. The table has around 150,000 clones, roughly 90% seen once; the top ten hold over 9.5%. Material: peripheral blood. The receptors shown here come from a man aged 45 to 65 with active or convalescent COVID-19.

In its sample, this clone was seen a few times. The chain joins TRBV5-6 to TRBJ1-2; 9 bases match TRBD1. V lost 2 bases and J lost 8; bases outside the gene matches: 10. Germline V gene data show CDR1 as SGHDT and CDR2 as YYEEEE. This CDR3 is built from 15 residues. In DNA, the CDR3 is TGTGCCAGCAGCTTAGGGACAGGGAACTTGTTAGGCTACACCTTC. Translated, it gives CASSLGTGNLLGYTF. The full variable domain, with the rest looked up from reference TRBV5-6 and TRBJ1-2, is DAGVTQSPTHLIKTRGQQVTLRCSPKSGHDTVSWYQQALGQGPQFIFQYYEEEERQRGNFPDRFSGHQFPNYSSELNVNALLLGDSALYLCASSLGTGNLLGYTFGSGTRLTVV.

This chain's CDR3 is CASSRTSVYQETQYF. The CDR3 bases are TGTGCCAGCAGTAGGACTAGCGTGTACCAAGAGACCCAGTACTTC. The V and J genes are TRBV28 and TRBJ2-5, with TRBD2 matching over 9 bases. CDR3 length: 15 amino acids. CDR1 is MDHEN, CDR2 SYDVKM, per germline. Unmatched junction bases numbered 4, after V lost 5 bases and J lost 0 bases.

Written as DNA, the CDR3 is TGTGCCAGCAGTTTAGAACGCCACCCTACCAAAAACATTCAGTACTTC. This encodes CASSLERHPTKNIQYF. The rearrangement uses TRBV27 and TRBJ2-4; D is uncertain. CDR3 length equals 16 residues. V was shortened by 2 bases and J by 2 bases, with 13 bases between the two germline ends. In germline, CDR1 is MNHEY, CDR2 SMNVEV (reference sequence).

The chain combines TRBV6-5 with TRBJ2-7; TRBD1 matches at 10 bases. V lost 6 bases and J lost 3; bases outside the gene matches: 5. The CDR3 totals 14 residues. Germline CDR1 MNHEY, CDR2 SVGAGI. The CDR3 spells CASSRDRGNYEQYF. The CDR3 DNA reads as TGTGCCAGCAGCCGGGACAGGGGAAACTACGAGCAGTACTTC.

The chain combines TRBV7-9 with TRBJ1-2; the D gene is possibly TRBD1 (6 bases). This CDR3 is 16 amino acids long. The germline CDR1 and CDR2 sequences are SEHNR and FQNEAQ (reference sequence). Trimming took off 1 base at V and 8 bases at J, with 20 bases between the two ends. DNA for the CDR3: TGTGCCAGCAGCTTAGGAGTCCAGGGGCTCCCCTCCGGCTACACCTTC. Translating gives CASSLGVQGLPSGYTF.

The CDR3 loop is CATSSKEAGGRTGELFF. In DNA form, the CDR3 reads TGTGCCACCAGCTCAAAAGAGGCGGGAGGGCGCACCGGGGAGCTGTTTTTT. V is TRBV15 and J is TRBJ2-2, with 9 bases aligning to TRBD2. Trimming cost V 5 bases and J 4 bases; bases outside gene matches: 11. The CDR3 is 17 amino acids. Germline CDR1 reads LNHNV; CDR2 reads YYDKDF (reference sequence). The full variable domain, its missing parts supplied by reference TRBV15 and TRBJ2-2, is DAMVIQNPRYQVTQFGKPVTLSCSQTLNHNVMYWYQQKSSQAPKLLFHYYDKDFNNEADTPDNFQSRRPNTSFCFLDIRSPGLGDTAMYLCATSSKEAGGRTGELFFGEGSRLTVL.

V and J are TRBV27 and TRBJ1-5; unclear D gene. Per the germline V gene, CDR1 is MNHEY and CDR2 is SMNVEV (reference sequence). CDR3 length equals 12 residues. With 6 bases removed from V and 4 bases from J, the gap between germline ends came to 7 bases. The CDR3 loop is CASSPSNQPQHF. The CDR3 DNA sequence: TGTGCCAGCAGCCCTAGTAATCAGCCCCAGCATTTT.

This chain joins TRBV19 and TRBJ1-1; D is perhaps TRBD1 (5 bases). Germline V gives CDR1 LNHDA, CDR2 SQIVND (reference sequence). The ends were cut back, 7 bases at V and 0 bases at J, with 12 bases in the middle. This CDR3 has 14 residues. The CDR3 region is CASTIQGMNTEAFF. The CDR3 bases are TGTGCCAGTACCATCCAGGGAATGAACACTGAAGCTTTCTTT.

The chain carries TRBV11-2 and TRBJ2-7, with 8 bases matching TRBD1. The germline CDR1 and CDR2 sequences are SGHAT and FQNNGV. CDR3 size: 14 residues. The V gene end was trimmed by 4 bases and the J gene end by 3 bases; junction bases not matched to a gene: 5. DNA for the CDR3: TGTGCCAGCAGCTCCGGACAGGGAGGCTACGAGCAGTACTTC. Translating it yields CASSSGQGGYEQYF.

The V call is TRBV28, the J call TRBJ1-5, with TRBD1 as a possible D gene (6 bases). Germline V lookup: CDR1 MDHEN, CDR2 SYDVKM. The CDR3 spans 12 residues. Trimming left V 10 bases short and J 4 bases short, with 11 bases between. The CDR3 DNA reads as TGTGCCATCAGAACAGGGAATCAGCCCCAGCATTTT. It codes for CAIRTGNQPQHF.

This chain joins TRBV3-1 (or the pseudogene TRBV3-2) and TRBJ2-1; 12 nucleotides line up with TRBD2. From germline, CDR1 is LGHDT and CDR2 YNNKEL (reference sequence). The V and J ends lost 0 bases and 2 bases, in that order; junction bases with no gene match: 5. The CDR3 is 18 amino acids. The CDR3, as DNA: TGTGCCAGCAGCCAAGATAGACTAGCGGGAGAAGCCTACAATGAGCAGTTCTTC. This encodes CASSQDRLAGEAYNEQFF.

With regard to this clone: The junction differs from germline at one of its ends, possibly a read error. J is TRBJ2-2 and V is TRBV7-7; perhaps TRBD2 as D (5 bases). The germline gives CDR1 SSHAT, CDR2 FNYEAQ (reference sequence). CDR3 length: 16 amino acids. This chain's CDR3 is CASSIEAWTSTGELFF. The DNA for the CDR3 is TGTGCTAGCAGCATAGAGGCTTGGACTTCTACCGGGGAGCTGTTTTTT.